Sequencing of this T cell receptor (beta chain) was carried out in a study of blood T cell repertoires in COVID-19. Across the study: PBMCs, B-cell-depleted T cells, or T cells were the source of the cDNA or gDNA that made up the material.

The method was immunoSEQ multiplex PCR; TCRdb's version includes in-frame clones alone and lacks a portion of them. The repertoire holds 80,000 to 95,000 clones, with approximately 85% as singletons. This receptor was identified in a human donor in a cohort sampled during active COVID-19. The specimen was peripheral blood.

The CDR3 DNA reads TGTGCCAGCAGCGCCGGGACAACCTTTCTCGGCTACACCTTC. It yields the protein CASSAGTTFLGYTF. The chain employs TRBV5-4 and TRBJ1-2, with D perhaps TRBD1 (6 bases). Between the trimmed V and J ends, which lost 4 bases and 8 bases, there was a span of 18 bases. Germline CDR1 and CDR2: SGHNT and YYREEE (reference sequence). The CDR3 extends over 14 amino acids.